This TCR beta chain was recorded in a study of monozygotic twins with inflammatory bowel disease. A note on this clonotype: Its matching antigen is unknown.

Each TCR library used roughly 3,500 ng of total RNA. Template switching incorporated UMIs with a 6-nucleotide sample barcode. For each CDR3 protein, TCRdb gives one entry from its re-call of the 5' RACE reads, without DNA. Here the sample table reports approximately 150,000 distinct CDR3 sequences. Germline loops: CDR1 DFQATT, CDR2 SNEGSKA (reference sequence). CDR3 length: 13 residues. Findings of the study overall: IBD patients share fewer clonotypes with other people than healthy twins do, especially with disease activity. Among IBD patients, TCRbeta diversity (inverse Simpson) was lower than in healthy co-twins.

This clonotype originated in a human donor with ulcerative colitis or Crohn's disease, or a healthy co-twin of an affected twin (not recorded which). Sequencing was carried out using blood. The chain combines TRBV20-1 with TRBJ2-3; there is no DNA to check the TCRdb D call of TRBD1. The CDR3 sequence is CSARDWAGDTQYF.